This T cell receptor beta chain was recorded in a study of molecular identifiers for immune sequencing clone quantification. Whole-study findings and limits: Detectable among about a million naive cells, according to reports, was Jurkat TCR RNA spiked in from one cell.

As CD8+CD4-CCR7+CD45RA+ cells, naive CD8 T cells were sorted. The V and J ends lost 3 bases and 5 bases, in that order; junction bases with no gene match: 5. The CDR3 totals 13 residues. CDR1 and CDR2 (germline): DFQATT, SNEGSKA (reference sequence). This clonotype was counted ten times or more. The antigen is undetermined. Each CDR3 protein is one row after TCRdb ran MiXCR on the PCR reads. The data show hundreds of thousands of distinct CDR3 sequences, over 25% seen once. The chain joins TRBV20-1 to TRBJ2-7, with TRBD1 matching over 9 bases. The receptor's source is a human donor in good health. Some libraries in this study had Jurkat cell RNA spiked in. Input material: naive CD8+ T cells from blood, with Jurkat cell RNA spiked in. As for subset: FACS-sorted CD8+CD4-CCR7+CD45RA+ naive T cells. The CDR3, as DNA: TGCAGTGCTAGCGGACAGGGGAAGAACGAGCAGTACTTC. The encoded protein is CSASGQGKNEQYF.